These T cell receptor beta chains were read from a single sample in a study of shared clonotypes between healthy human individuals. The data were produced by immunoSEQ multiplex PCR, yet TCRdb's version contains in-frame clones alone and is incomplete. This table has about 1.5 million clones, 95% to 99% appearing once. Sequencing was carried out using naive CD4+ T cells sorted from blood. These receptor sequences come from a young man in good health. Each CDR3 is given with its conserved first and last residue. Each record gives: J gene, clone size, D gene, V gene, CDR3 DNA, CDR3 protein. A D gene is named only where the DNA matches it firmly. Some rows have no size entry. The others give once, few or many, or a class for an expanded clone.

TRBJ1-2 | NA | TRBD1 | TRBV5-1 | TGCGCCAGCAGCGGACAGGGGAACTATGGCTACACCTTC | CASSGQGNYGYTF
TRBJ1-4 | NA | TRBD1 | TRBV10-2 | TGCGCCAGCAGAGATACCGGGACAGGGGATGAAAAACTGTTTTTT | CASRDTGTGDEKLFF
TRBJ1-2 | NA | NA | TRBV2 | TGTGCCAGCAGTGTAGAGGGCTCCTATGGCTACACCTTC | CASSVEGSYGYTF
TRBJ1-4 | NA | NA | TRBV7-2 | TGTGCCAGCAGCTTAGACTGGGGGGAACTGTTTTTT | CASSLDWGELFF
TRBJ2-7 | NA | NA | TRBV10-1 | TGCGCCAGCAGTGAATCCGCGTATGCCCACGAGCAGTACTTC | CASSESAYAHEQYF
TRBJ1-2 | NA | NA | TRBV6-5 | TGTGCCAGCAGGACGATCTTAGCTAACTATGGCTACACCTTC | CASRTILANYGYTF
TRBJ2-2 | NA | NA | TRBV7-3 | TGTGCCAGCACTAATAGCGTGGCGGGCCCTAACACCGGGGAGCTGTTTTTT | CASTNSVAGPNTGELFF
TRBJ2-7 | NA | NA | TRBV7-2 | TGTGCCAGCAGTCACACAGAGGTTGAGCAGTACTTC | CASSHTEVEQYF
TRBJ2-1 | NA | TRBD1 | TRBV5-5 | TGTGCCAGCAGCTTGGCCGGGTTGACAGGGCCTTACAATGAGCAGTTCTTC | CASSLAGLTGPYNEQFF
TRBJ1-5 | NA | NA | TRBV5-8 | TGTGCCAGCAGCTTTCTCAGTCAGCCCCAGCATTTT | CASSFLSQPQHF
TRBJ1-2 | NA | TRBD1 | TRBV19 | TGTGCCAGTAGTCCCGGGACAGGGGGCGTGGATAACTATGGCTACACCTTC | CASSPGTGGVDNYGYTF
TRBJ2-3 | NA | TRBD2 | TRBV10-1 | TGCGCCACCAGCCGTGTCACTAGCGGGTTCCATACGCAGTATTTT | CATSRVTSGFHTQYF
TRBJ2-3 | NA | TRBD2 | TRBV10-1 | TGCGCCAGCAGCACTAGCGGGAGCACAGATACGCAGTATTTT | CASSTSGSTDTQYF
TRBJ2-3 | NA | NA | TRBV9 | TGTGCCAGCAGCGTTAGCGACACAGATACGCAGTATTTT | CASSVSDTDTQYF
TRBJ2-4 | NA | TRBD1 | TRBV6-1 | TGTGCCAGCAGTGAATCTTTGGGACAGGGATCGAACATTCAGTACTTC | CASSESLGQGSNIQYF
TRBJ2-2 | NA | NA | TRBV5-1 | TGCGCCAGCAGCGAAGGGACTTTTGCCCTCACCGGGGAGCTGTTTTTT | CASSEGTFALTGELFF
TRBJ1-2 | NA | TRBD1 | TRBV5-1 | TGCGCCAGCAGCTCGTCAGGGGGCGACTATGGCTACACCTTC | CASSSSGGDYGYTF
TRBJ2-3 | NA | NA | TRBV20-1 | TGCAGTGCTGGGACTTCAGATACGCAGTATTTT | CSAGTSDTQYF
TRBJ2-7 | NA | NA | TRBV7-9 | TGTGCCAGCAGCCAGTATAACGGGGTATACGAGCAGTACTTC | CASSQYNGVYEQYF
TRBJ2-2 | NA | NA | TRBV5-4 | TGTGCCAGCAGCTCGACCACCCCGGCCGGGGAGCTGTTTTTT | CASSSTTPAGELFF
TRBJ2-5 | once | TRBD1 | TRBV7-2 | TGTGCCAGCAGCTCCGGGACAGGGACTACCGGGACCCAGTACTTC | CASSSGTGTTGTQYF
TRBJ2-5 | once | TRBD1 | TRBV15 | TGTGCCACCAGCAGAGGTTTGGGGACAGGGGAAGAGACCCAGTACTTC | CATSRGLGTGEETQYF
TRBJ2-7 | NA | NA | TRBV25-1 | TGTGCCAGCAGTTGGGAGTCCTACGAGCAGTACTTC | CASSWESYEQYF
TRBJ2-1 | NA | TRBD2 | TRBV7-2 | TGTGCCAGCAATAGCGGGAGGGATTACAATGAGCAGTTCTTC | CASNSGRDYNEQFF
TRBJ2-2 | NA | TRBD1 | TRBV11-3 | TGTGCCAGCCGGACAGGGGTCGGGGAGCTGTTTTTT | CASRTGVGELFF
TRBJ1-1 | NA | NA | TRBV29-1 | TGCAGCGGGGGGGACCGTGACAGCCAGAACACTGAAGCTTTCTTT | CSGGDRDSQNTEAFF
TRBJ2-3 | once | NA | TRBV28 | TGTGCCAGTTCGTCTCCGCGATTCACAGATACGCAGTATTTT | CASSSPRFTDTQYF
TRBJ1-1 | NA | NA | TRBV10-3 | TGTGCCATCAGCCCTAACTTTCTGGGGCCTAGGGCTGAAGCTTTCTTT | CAISPNFLGPRAEAFF
TRBJ2-7 | NA | TRBD2 | TRBV2 | TGTGCCAGCACCGAAGGACTAGCGGGACCCTACGAGCAGTACTTC | CASTEGLAGPYEQYF
TRBJ2-3 | NA | NA | TRBV10-1 | TGCGCCAGCAAGCAGGGTGGCACAGATACGCAGTATTTT | CASKQGGTDTQYF
TRBJ2-2 | NA | TRBD1 | TRBV7-9 | TGTGCCAGCAGCTTAGGGACAGGGGGTATCGCCGGGGAGCTGTTTTTT | CASSLGTGGIAGELFF
TRBJ2-3 | NA | NA | TRBV9 | TGTGCCAGCAGCCCCCGCTGGGGCACAGATACGCAGTATTTT | CASSPRWGTDTQYF
TRBJ2-7 | NA | TRBD1 | TRBV30 | TGTGCCTGGAGCCGACAGGGGGCATCGTCGTACTTC | CAWSRQGASSYF
TRBJ2-7 | NA | NA | TRBV7-9 | TGTGCCAGCAGCTTAGCCCCCCCGGGGAGCTCCTACGAGCAGTACTTC | CASSLAPPGSSYEQYF
TRBJ2-5 | once | TRBD2 | TRBV30 | TGTGCCTGGAGTTCGCTAGCGGGAGGGCCGGAGACCCAGTACTTC | CAWSSLAGGPETQYF
TRBJ2-3 | NA | NA | TRBV7-9 | TGTGCCAGCAGCTACAGGAGAGGCGTCACAGATACGCAGTATTTT | CASSYRRGVTDTQYF
TRBJ1-3 | NA | NA | TRBV5-1 | TGCGCCAGCAGCAGGGGCCCTGGAAACACCATATATTTT | CASSRGPGNTIYF
TRBJ2-5 | NA | TRBD2 | TRBV18 | TGTGCCAGCTCTAGTCGGCGGGAGGACCAAGAGACCCAGTACTTC | CASSSRREDQETQYF
TRBJ2-2 | NA | NA | TRBV5-4 | TGTGCCAGCAGCCCGGCTAGGGCAGGGTCCGGGGAGCTGTTTTTT | CASSPARAGSGELFF
TRBJ2-3 | NA | NA | TRBV29-1 | TGCAGCGTTGCGCCCTTCGGCGTCAGCACAGATACGCAGTATTTT | CSVAPFGVSTDTQYF
TRBJ2-1 | once | NA | TRBV11-3 | TGTGCCAGCAGCCTCCGGGACAGGGAGGGTAGCGGGAGAAACGGTGAGCAGTTCTTC | CASSLRDREGSGRNGEQFF
TRBJ2-2 | NA | NA | TRBV9 | TGTGCCAGCAGCGTCTCAGGGGTAACCGGGGAGCTGTTTTTT | CASSVSGVTGELFF
TRBJ2-2 | NA | TRBD1 | TRBV10-1 | TGCGCCAGCGGGAGGACAGGGGCGGCCACCGGGGAGCTGTTTTTT | CASGRTGAATGELFF
TRBJ1-1 | NA | NA | TRBV9 | TGTGCCAGCAGCGTAGGATTCGAAGGGAGGACTGAAGCTTTCTTT | CASSVGFEGRTEAFF
TRBJ1-1 | NA | NA | TRBV27 | TGTGCCAGCACCCTCCGCCAGGGGATGAACACTGAAGCTTTCTTT | CASTLRQGMNTEAFF
TRBJ2-3 | NA | NA | TRBV6-4 | TGTGCCAGCAGTGACTCCGTACGCACAGATACGCAGTATTTT | CASSDSVRTDTQYF
TRBJ2-1 | NA | TRBD2 | TRBV29-1 | TGCAGCGTTGAGACATTAGCGGGAGCCCTCTACAATGAGCAGTTCTTC | CSVETLAGALYNEQFF
TRBJ2-4 | NA | NA | TRBV14 | TGTGCCAGCAGCCCCGGGCTAGCCAAAAACATTCAGTACTTC | CASSPGLAKNIQYF
TRBJ2-7 | NA | TRBD1 | TRBV7-8 | TGTGCCAGCAGCTTAACCGGGACAGGGGCGGATTACGAGCAGTACTTC | CASSLTGTGADYEQYF
TRBJ2-5 | NA | NA | TRBV18 | TGTGCCAGCTCACCAACGCTACTCGGTCAGCTAATTCAAGAGACCCAGTACTTC | CASSPTLLGQLIQETQYF
TRBJ2-1 | NA | NA | TRBV21-1 | TGTGCCAGCAGCAAATATACTAGACTCTCCTACAATGAGCAGTTCTTC | CASSKYTRLSYNEQFF
TRBJ1-5 | NA | NA | TRBV18 | TGTGCCAGCTCACCACAACGGGAGCGGCAGCCCCAGCATTTT | CASSPQRERQPQHF
TRBJ2-7 | NA | TRBD2 | TRBV5-1 | TGCGCCAGCAGCACGGGACTAGTCGGCGAGCAGTACTTC | CASSTGLVGEQYF
TRBJ1-2 | NA | NA | TRBV6-5 | TGTGCCAGCAGGAACCCTAACTATGGCTACACCTTC | CASRNPNYGYTF
TRBJ1-4 | NA | NA | TRBV7-9 | TGTGCCAGCAGCTTAAGCTCTACTAATGAAAAACTGTTTTTT | CASSLSSTNEKLFF
TRBJ2-2 | NA | TRBD2 | TRBV5-4 | TGTGCCAGCAGGACTAGCGGGAGGTTGAACACCGGGGAGCTGTTTTTT | CASRTSGRLNTGELFF